The next 15 T cell receptor beta chains were all read from a single sample in a study of blood T cell repertoires in COVID-19. Profiling relied on immunoSEQ multiplex PCR, and the TCRdb table lists in-frame clones only, not all of them. The sample holds approximately 230,000 clones, about four fifths seen once. The specimen was peripheral blood. The receptors here all came from a man of 80 years or more with acute or convalescent COVID-19.

The chain couples TRBV24-1 to TRBJ2-7; no clear D gene. Germline CDR1 KGHDR, CDR2 SFDVKD. The CDR3 consists of 14 residues. Trimming took off 8 bases at V and 0 bases at J, with 13 bases between the two ends. The CDR3 sequence is CATIETTYSYEQYF. Written as DNA, the CDR3 is TGTGCCACCATCGAGACAACCTACTCCTACGAGCAGTACTTC.

V gene TRBV3-1 (or the pseudogene TRBV3-2) combines with J gene TRBJ1-6; weak D call: TRBD1 (5 bases). The CDR3 extends over 17 amino acids. The germline gives CDR1 LGHDT, CDR2 YNNKEL (reference sequence). V dropped 0 bases and J dropped 7 bases, with 16 bases sitting between them. CDR3 sequence reads: CASSQDPRTRGNSPLHF. The CDR3 DNA sequence: TGTGCCAGCAGCCAAGATCCCAGGACCCGGGGGAATTCACCCCTCCACTTT.

The chain links TRBV28 to TRBJ1-5; D is unclear. CDR3 length: 14 residues. The ends were cut back, 8 bases at V and 5 bases at J, with 16 bases in the middle. Germline V gene lookup returns CDR1 MDHEN and CDR2 SYDVKM. As DNA, the CDR3 is TGTGCCAGCGCTCAGTGGGGAGACCATCAGCCCCAGCATTTT. Its protein product is CASAQWGDHQPQHF.

In this sample, this clone turned up a few times. V is TRBV10-2 and J is TRBJ2-7, with unresolved D. The V and J ends lost 4 bases and 2 bases respectively, with 3 bases between them. CDR1 WSHSY and CDR2 SAAADI come from the germline V gene. The CDR3 is 11 amino acids. The CDR3 nucleotides are TGCGCCAGCAGTGGCGCCTACGAGCAGTACTTC. Translating gives CASSGAYEQYF.

This clone was observed a few times. The genes are TRBV27 and TRBJ2-7; tentative D call: TRBD1 (5 bases). Trimming left V 1 base short and J 0 bases short, with 7 bases between. CDR1 MNHEY and CDR2 SMNVEV come from the germline V gene (reference sequence). This CDR3 has 14 residues. CDR3 nucleotides: TGTGCCAGCAGTTTATTTCAGGGCTCCTACGAGCAGTACTTC. This gives the protein CASSLFQGSYEQYF.

J is TRBJ2-1 and V is TRBV19, with D perhaps matching TRBD2 (5 bases). This CDR3 spans 14 amino acids. Germline V gene data show CDR1 as LNHDA and CDR2 as SQIVND (reference sequence). Trimming took 5 bases from V and 4 from J, leaving 12 bases between them. Here the CDR3 DNA reads TGTGCCAGTAGTCGGAGGACGAAGTACAATGAGCAGTTCTTC. This codes for CASSRRTKYNEQFF.

This clone was recorded a few times. V gene TRBV19 combines with J gene TRBJ1-5, with TRBD1 as a possible D gene (5 bases). Trimming shortened V by 7 bases and J by 0 bases, and 16 bases separated the two germline ends. This CDR3 comprises 16 residues. CDR1 LNHDA and CDR2 SQIVND come from the germline V gene (reference sequence). In nucleotides, the CDR3 is TGTGCCAGTACACCTGGGGCAGGCCATAGCAATCAGCCCCAGCATTTT. It yields the protein CASTPGAGHSNQPQHF.

The gene calls are TRBV19 and TRBJ1-2, with D hard to call. Germline V CDR1 and CDR2: LNHDA, SQIVND (reference sequence). CDR3 length equals 13 residues. V lost 6 bases and J lost 7, with 15 bases in between. Written as DNA, the CDR3 is TGTGCCAGTAGCTTCGGCCCCGCGGCTGGCTACACCTTC. It is translated as CASSFGPAAGYTF.

Only a few counts were recorded for this clone. The rearrangement links TRBV19 to TRBJ1-6; D remains unclear. The CDR3 runs 12 residues. Germline loops: CDR1 LNHDA, CDR2 SQIVND (reference sequence). The V and J ends lost 7 bases and 2 bases respectively, with 3 bases between them. The CDR3 spells CASNTYNSPLHF. The DNA for the CDR3 is TGTGCCAGTAATACCTATAATTCACCCCTCCACTTT.

This chain uses TRBV25-1 with TRBJ1-1, with TRBD1 matching over 7 bases. Trimming removed 4 bases from V and 0 bases from J; junction bases left unmatched: 5. The length of the CDR3 is 15 residues. CDR1 and CDR2 from the germline V gene are MGHDK and SYGVNS. The DNA of the CDR3 is TGTGCCAGCAGTGCGATACAGGGGATGAACACTGAAGCTTTCTTT. It yields the protein CASSAIQGMNTEAFF.

V and J are TRBV12-5 and TRBJ2-5; D is unresolved. V was pared by 3 bases and J by 4 bases, with 6 bases between. The CDR3 runs 12 residues. In germline, CDR1 is LGHNT, CDR2 FRNRAP. As DNA, the CDR3 is TGTGCTAGTGGTTTAGCTCGAGAGACCCAGTACTTC. Protein sequence: CASGLARETQYF.

DNA for the CDR3: TGTGCCAGTAGTATCCCGACCGTAACAGCTGGTAATTCACCCCTCCACTTT. Protein product: CASSIPTVTAGNSPLHF. The chain recombines TRBV19 with TRBJ1-6; no firm D call. Germline V lookup: CDR1 LNHDA, CDR2 SQIVND (reference sequence). The V end lost 3 bases, the J end lost 6 bases, and 18 bases lay between the germline ends. The CDR3 sequence is 17 residues long.

The chain couples TRBV12-5 to TRBJ2-5, with 8 bases aligning to TRBD2. CDR1 and CDR2 from the germline V gene are LGHNT and FRNRAP. There are 21 residues in the CDR3. With V trimmed by 0 bases and J by 3 bases, 21 bases remained unmatched. CDR3 sequence: CASGLVRRGGVFFGPEETQYF. CDR3 nucleotides: TGTGCTAGTGGTTTGGTACGCCGGGGGGGGGTTTTTTTCGGCCCCGAAGAGACCCAGTACTTC. Drawing the rest from reference TRBV12-5 and TRBJ2-5, the complete variable domain is DARVTQTPRHKVTEMGQEVTMRCQPILGHNTVFWYRQTMMQGLELLAYFRNRAPLDDSGMPKDRFSAEMPDATLATLKIQPSEPRDSAVYFCASGLVRRGGVFFGPEETQYFGPGTRLLVL.

The gene calls are TRBV15 and TRBJ1-5; weak D call: TRBD1 (5 bases). Trimming removed 1 base at V and 7 bases at J, with 11 bases between. Germline values: CDR1 LNHNV, CDR2 YYDKDF (reference sequence). This CDR3 is built from 14 residues. CDR3 sequence (DNA): TGTGCCACCAGCAGAGGGGGGGTCGGGCAGCCCCAGCATTTT. It encodes CATSRGGVGQPQHF.

Only a few counts were recorded for this clone. This chain links TRBV27 with TRBJ1-6; no clear D. The CDR3 is made up of 11 amino acids. V lost 3 bases and J lost 12, with 6 bases in between. The germline gives CDR1 MNHEY, CDR2 SMNVEV (reference sequence). The CDR3: CASSFGGPLHF. CDR3 DNA sequence: TGTGCCAGCAGTTTCGGAGGACCCCTCCACTTT.